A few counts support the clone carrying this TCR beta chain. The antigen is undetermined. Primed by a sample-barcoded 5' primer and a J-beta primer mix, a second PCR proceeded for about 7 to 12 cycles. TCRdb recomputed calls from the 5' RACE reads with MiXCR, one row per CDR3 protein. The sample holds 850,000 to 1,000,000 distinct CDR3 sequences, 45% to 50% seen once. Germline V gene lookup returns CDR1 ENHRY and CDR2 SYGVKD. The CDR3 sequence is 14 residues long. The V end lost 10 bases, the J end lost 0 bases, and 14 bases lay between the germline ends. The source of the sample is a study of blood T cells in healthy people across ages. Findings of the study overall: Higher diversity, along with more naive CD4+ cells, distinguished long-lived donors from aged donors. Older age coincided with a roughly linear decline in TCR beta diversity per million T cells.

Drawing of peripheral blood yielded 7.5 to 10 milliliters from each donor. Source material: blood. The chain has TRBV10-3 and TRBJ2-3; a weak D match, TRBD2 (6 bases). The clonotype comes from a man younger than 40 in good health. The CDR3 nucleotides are TGTGCCAGCAGACTAGAATCTAGCACAGATACGCAGTATTTT. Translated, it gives CASRLESSTDTQYF.